This T cell receptor (beta chain) derives from a study of blood T cell repertoires in COVID-19. Study as a whole: Samples came from the United States, Italy and Spain, spanning acute and convalescent COVID-19. The cDNA or gDNA used as material had been derived from T cells, B-cell-depleted T cells, or PBMCs.

In germline, CDR1 is ENHRY, CDR2 SYGVKD. The V and J ends lost 4 bases and 0 bases, in that order; junction bases with no gene match: 2. This CDR3 contains 16 residues. Original handling: Using reference gene primer amplification, nucleated cell counts were estimated. The protocol was immunoSEQ multiplex PCR, while the TCRdb copy is restricted to in-frame clones and leaves out a portion. The V and J calls and clone size come from that table; D and trimming were worked out from the DNA. The table records over 200,000 clones, around three quarters of them present only once. V gene TRBV10-3 combines with J gene TRBJ2-3; 12 bases agree with TRBD2. This clonotype originated in a woman aged 80 or over with acute or convalescent COVID-19. Sample: peripheral blood. The CDR3, as DNA: TGTGCCATCAGTGCGACTAGCGGGGGAAGCACAGATACGCAGTATTTT. Translation gives CAISATSGGSTDTQYF.